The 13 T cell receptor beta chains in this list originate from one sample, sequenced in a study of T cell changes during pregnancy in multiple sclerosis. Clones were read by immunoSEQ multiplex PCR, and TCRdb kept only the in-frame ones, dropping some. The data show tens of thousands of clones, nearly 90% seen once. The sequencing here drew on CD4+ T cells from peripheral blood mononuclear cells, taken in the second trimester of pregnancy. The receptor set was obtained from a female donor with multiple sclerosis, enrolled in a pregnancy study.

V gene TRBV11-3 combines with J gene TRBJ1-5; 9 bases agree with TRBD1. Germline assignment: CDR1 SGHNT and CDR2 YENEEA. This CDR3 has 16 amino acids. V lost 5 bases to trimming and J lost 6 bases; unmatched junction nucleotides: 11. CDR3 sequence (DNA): TGTGCCAGCAGCCTGTCGGGACAGGGTCGACTTCAGCCCCAGCATTTT. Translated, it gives CASSLSGQGRLQPQHF. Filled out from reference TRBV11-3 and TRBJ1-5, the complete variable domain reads EAGVVQSPRYKIIEKKQPVAFWCNPISGHNTLYWYLQNLGQGPELLIRYENEEAVDDSQLPKDRFSAERLKGVDSTLKIQPAELGDSAVYLCASSLSGQGRLQPQHFGDGTRLSIL.

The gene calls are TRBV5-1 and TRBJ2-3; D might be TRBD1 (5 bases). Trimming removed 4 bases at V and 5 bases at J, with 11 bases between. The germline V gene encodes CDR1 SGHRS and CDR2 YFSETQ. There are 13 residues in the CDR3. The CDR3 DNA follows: TGCGCCAGCAGCGTATGGGGCCGAGATACGCAGTATTTT. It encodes CASSVWGRDTQYF.

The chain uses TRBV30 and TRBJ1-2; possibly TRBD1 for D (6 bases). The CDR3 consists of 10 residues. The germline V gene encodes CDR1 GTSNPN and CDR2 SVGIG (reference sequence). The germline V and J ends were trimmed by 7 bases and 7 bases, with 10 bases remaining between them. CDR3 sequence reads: CASRGAGYTF. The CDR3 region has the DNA TGTGCCTCCCGGGGGGCTGGCTACACCTTC.

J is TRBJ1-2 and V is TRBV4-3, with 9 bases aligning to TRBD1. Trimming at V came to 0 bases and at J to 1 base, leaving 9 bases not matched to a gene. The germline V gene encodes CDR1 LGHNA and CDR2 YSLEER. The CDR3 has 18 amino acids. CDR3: CASSQEGGQGRGNYGYTF. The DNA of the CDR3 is TGCGCCAGCAGCCAAGAGGGGGGACAGGGTAGAGGTAACTATGGCTACACCTTC.

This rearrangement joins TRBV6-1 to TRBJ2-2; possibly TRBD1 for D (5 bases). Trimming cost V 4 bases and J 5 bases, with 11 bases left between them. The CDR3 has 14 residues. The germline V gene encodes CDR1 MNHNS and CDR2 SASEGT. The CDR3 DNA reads TGTGCCAGCAGTGCGGTAAGGGGTACCGGGGAGCTGTTTTTT. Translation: CASSAVRGTGELFF.

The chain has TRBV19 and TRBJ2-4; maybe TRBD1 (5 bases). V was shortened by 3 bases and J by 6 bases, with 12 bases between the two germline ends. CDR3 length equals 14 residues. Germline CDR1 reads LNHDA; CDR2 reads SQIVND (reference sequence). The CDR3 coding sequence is TGTGCCAGTAGTATTCAGGGTCGGGCAAACATTCAGTACTTC. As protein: CASSIQGRANIQYF.

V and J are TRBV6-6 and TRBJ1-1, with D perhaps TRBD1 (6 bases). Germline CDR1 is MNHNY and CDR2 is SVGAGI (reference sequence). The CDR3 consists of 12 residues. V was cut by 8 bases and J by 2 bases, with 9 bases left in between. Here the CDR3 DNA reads TGTGCCAGCGGGGGGGCCAACACTGAAGCTTTCTTT. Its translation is CASGGANTEAFF.

For the CDR3, the DNA is TGTGCCAGTAGTCTAGTCCCCCCCGGGAACACTGAAGCTTTCTTT. Translating it yields CASSLVPPGNTEAFF. The chain recombines TRBV19 with TRBJ1-1, with D uncertain. The V gene's germline CDR1 is LNHDA and CDR2 SQIVND (reference sequence). The CDR3 has 15 amino acids. V shed 5 bases and J shed 1 base, with 14 bases lying between them. The full variable domain, completed using reference TRBV19 and TRBJ1-1, is DGGITQSPKYLFRKEGQNVTLSCEQNLNHDAMYWYRQDPGQGLRLIYYSQIVNDFQKGDIAEGYSVSREKKESFPLTVTSAQKNPTAFYLCASSLVPPGNTEAFFGQGTRLTVV.

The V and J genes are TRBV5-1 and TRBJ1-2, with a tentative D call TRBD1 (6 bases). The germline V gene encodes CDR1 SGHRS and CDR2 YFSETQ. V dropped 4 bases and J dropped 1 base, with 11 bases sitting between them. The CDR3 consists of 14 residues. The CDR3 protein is CASSPTDSNYGYTF. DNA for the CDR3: TGCGCCAGCAGCCCGACGGACAGTAACTATGGCTACACCTTC.

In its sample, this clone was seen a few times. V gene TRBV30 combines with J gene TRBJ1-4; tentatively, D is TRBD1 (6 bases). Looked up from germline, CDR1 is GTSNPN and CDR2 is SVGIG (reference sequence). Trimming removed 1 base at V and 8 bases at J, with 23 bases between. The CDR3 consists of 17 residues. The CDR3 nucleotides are TGTGCCTGGAGTGACCAACAGGGTTGGTGGGGCAAGGAAAAACTGTTTTTT. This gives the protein CAWSDQQGWWGKEKLFF.

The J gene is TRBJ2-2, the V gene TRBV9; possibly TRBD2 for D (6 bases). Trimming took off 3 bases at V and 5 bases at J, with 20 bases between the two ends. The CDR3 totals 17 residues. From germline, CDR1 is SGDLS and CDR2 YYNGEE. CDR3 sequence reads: CASSAAPPGLGTGELFF. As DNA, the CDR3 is TGTGCCAGCAGCGCCGCCCCCCCGGGACTCGGGACCGGGGAGCTGTTTTTT.

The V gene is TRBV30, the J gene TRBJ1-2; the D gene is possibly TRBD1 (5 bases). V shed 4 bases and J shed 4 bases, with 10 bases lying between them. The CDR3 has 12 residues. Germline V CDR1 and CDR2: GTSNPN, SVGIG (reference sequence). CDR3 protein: CAWTPGGYGYTF. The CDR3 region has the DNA TGTGCCTGGACCCCCGGGGGCTATGGCTACACCTTC.

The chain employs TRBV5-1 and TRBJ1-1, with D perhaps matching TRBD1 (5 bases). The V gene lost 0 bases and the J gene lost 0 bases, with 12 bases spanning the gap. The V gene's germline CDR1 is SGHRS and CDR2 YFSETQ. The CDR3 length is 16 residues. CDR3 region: CASSLGGGVLNTEAFF. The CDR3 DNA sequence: TGCGCCAGCAGCTTGGGGGGCGGAGTCTTGAACACTGAAGCTTTCTTT.